Below, one T cell receptor beta chain is given with its context. Its antigen is currently not known. No base-level quality is on record; no much larger clone is a single base apart. The data derive from a study of tumor-infiltrating lymphocytes in oesophageal squamous cell carcinoma (dated by TCRdb to 2016 to 2017). Instrument on record: Illumina HiSeq 2000. The raw public data were reprocessed by TCRdb itself: fastp quality trimming at Q25, MiXCR clonotype calling, in-frame beta chains only. For every CDR3 protein sequence, its rows merge into one entry that carries the most common genes and DNA. The sample table lists approximately 11,000 distinct CDR3 sequences, about three fifths of them with a count of one. Under 60% of the sample rests with the top ten. The CDR3 starts with the cysteine, ends with the phenylalanine, and has 14 residues. Of the read, only the CDR3 DNA is kept; its 42 bases are in frame from base 1. From the germline V gene, CDR1 is MNHNS and CDR2 is SASEGT.

The sample comprised blood. The source of this sequence is a female donor with esophageal squamous cell carcinoma. This receptor chain uses TRBV6-1 and TRBJ2-3; the D region possibly corresponds to TRBD2 (6 bases align). The end of the DNA aligns better with TRBJ2-7, so the J call may be wrong. The DNA sequence is given as TGTGCCAGCAGTGAAGTGCGGACTATGAACGAGCAGTACTTC. This translates into CASSEVRTMNEQYF.